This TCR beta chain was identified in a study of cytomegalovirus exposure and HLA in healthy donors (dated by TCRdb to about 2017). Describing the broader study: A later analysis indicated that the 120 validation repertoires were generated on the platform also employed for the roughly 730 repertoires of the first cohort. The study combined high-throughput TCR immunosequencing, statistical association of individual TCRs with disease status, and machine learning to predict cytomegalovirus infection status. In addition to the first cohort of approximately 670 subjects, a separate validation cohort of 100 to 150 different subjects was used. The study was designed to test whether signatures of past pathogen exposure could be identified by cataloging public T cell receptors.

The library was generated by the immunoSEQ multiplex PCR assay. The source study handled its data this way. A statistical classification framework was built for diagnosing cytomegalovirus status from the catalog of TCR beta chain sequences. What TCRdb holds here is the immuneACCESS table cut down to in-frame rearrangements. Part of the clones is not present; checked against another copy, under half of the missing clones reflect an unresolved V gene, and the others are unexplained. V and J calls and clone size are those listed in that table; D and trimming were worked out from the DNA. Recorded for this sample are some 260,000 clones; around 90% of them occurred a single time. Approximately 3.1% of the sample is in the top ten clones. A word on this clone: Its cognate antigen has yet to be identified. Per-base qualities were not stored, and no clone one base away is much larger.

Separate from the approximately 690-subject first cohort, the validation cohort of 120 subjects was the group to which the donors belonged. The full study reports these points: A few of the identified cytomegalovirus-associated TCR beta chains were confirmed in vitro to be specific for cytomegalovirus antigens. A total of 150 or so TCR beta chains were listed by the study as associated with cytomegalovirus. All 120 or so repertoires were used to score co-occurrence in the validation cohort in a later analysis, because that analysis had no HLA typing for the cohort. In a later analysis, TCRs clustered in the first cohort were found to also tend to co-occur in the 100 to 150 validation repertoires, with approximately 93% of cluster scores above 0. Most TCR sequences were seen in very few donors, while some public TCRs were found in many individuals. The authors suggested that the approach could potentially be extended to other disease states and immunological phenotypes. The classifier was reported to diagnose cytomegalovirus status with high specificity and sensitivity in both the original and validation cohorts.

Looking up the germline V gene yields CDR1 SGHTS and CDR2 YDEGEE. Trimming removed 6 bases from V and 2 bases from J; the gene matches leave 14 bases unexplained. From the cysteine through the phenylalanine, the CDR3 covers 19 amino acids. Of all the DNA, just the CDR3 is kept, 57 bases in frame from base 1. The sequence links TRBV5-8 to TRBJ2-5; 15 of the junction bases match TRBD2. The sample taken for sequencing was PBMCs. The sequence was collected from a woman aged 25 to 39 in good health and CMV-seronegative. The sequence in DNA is TGTGCCAGCATCAAGGGCGGACTAGCGGGAGGGGCCCCTCAAGAGACCCAGTACTTC. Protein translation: CASIKGGLAGGAPQETQYF.